Described below is a single T cell receptor beta chain sequence and its context. Its cognate antigen is unknown. TCRdb's table, derived via immunoSEQ multiplex PCR, lists solely in-frame clones and lacks some. Of approximately 12,000 clones in the sample, 70% to 80% were seen once. The CDR3 runs 14 residues. In germline, CDR1 is LNHDA, CDR2 SQIVND (reference sequence). Trimming cost V 3 bases and J 1 base, with 9 bases left between them. This sample is drawn from a study of T cell repertoires in ileal Crohn's disease. Study outcomes and limitations: Endoscopic recurrence occurred in every patient whose clonality exceeded 26.8%. Active smokers at surgery had more clonal expansions than non-smokers.

Adults with ileal or ileocolonic Crohn's disease and an indication for resection were eligible. The sequenced material came from ileal tissue. The chain couples TRBV19 to TRBJ1-1; D uncertain. This clonotype originated in an adult with Crohn's disease. The CDR3 region has the DNA TGTGCCAGTAGTATTGGCAGACAGAACACTGAAGCTTTCTTT. Amino acid sequence: CASSIGRQNTEAFF.